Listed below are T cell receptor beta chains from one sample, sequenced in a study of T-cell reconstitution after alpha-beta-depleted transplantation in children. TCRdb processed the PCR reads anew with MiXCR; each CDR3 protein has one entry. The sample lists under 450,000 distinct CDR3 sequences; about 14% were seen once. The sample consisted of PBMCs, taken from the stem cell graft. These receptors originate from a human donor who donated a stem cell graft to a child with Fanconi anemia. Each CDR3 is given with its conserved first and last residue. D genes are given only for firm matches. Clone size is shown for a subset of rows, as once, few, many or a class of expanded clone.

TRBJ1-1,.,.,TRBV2,TGTGCCAGCAGTGAACTCCGACAGGCTGCTGCTTTCTTT,CASSELRQAAAFF
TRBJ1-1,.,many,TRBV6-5,TGTGCCAGCAGTTACGCGGGAGGCAACACTGAAGCTTTCTTT,CASSYAGGNTEAFF
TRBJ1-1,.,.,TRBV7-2,TGTGCCAGCAGCAGAAGATTATCGGTCGAAGCTTTCTTT,CASSRRLSVEAFF
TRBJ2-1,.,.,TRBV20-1,TGCAGTGCTAGAGCAGGGTACCATGAGCAGTTCTTC,CSARAGYHEQFF
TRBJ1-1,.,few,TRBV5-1,TGCGCCAGCAGCTTGCTTGGGGCGAGCAAGGGGGACACTGAAGCTTTCTTT,CASSLLGASKGDTEAFF
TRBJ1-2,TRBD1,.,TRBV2,TGTGCCAGCAGACCCCGGGACAGCTATGGCTACACCTTC,CASRPRDSYGYTF
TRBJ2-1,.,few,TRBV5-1,TGCGCCAGCAGCTTGCATTCCCCCAATGAGCAGTTCTTC,CASSLHSPNEQFF
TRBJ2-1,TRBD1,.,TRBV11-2,TGTGCCAGCAGCGGTTGGAGGACAGGGGAAATAAGCGAGCAGTTCTTC,CASSGWRTGEISEQFF
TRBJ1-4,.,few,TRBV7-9,TGTGCCAGCAGCAAACAAGTATTGGGTGAAAAACTGTTTTTT,CASSKQVLGEKLFF
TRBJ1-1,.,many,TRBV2,TGTGCCAGCAGATCGAGGGGGGTGAACACTGAAGCTTTCTTT,CASRSRGVNTEAFF
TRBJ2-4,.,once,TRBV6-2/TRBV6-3,TGTGCCAGCAAAGGGGACTTAGCCAAAAACATTCGGTACTTC,CASKGDLAKNIRYF
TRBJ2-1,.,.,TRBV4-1,TGCGCCAGCAGCCAAGAATTAGGCGAAGAGCAGTTCTTC,CASSQELGEEQFF
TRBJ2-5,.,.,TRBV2,TGTGCCAGCAGCGTGAACGAGGGAGAGACCCAGTACTTC,CASSVNEGETQYF
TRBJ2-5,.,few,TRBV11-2,TGTGCCAGCAGCTTAGTTCCCCGTGGTCCAGGGCTCCAAGAGACCCAGTACTTC,CASSLVPRGPGLQETQYF
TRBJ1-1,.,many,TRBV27,TGTGCCAGCAGCCCGAGGCGGAACACTGAAGCTTTCTTT,CASSPRRNTEAFF
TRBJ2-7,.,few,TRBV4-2,TGTGCCAGCAGCCAAGCGTCAGTCGCAACCTACGAGCAGTACTTC,CASSQASVATYEQYF
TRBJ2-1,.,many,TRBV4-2,TGTGCCAGCAGCTCGACAGGGCGGGGGCCTTACAATGAGCAGTTCTTC,CASSSTGRGPYNEQFF
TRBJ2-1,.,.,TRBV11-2,TGTGCCAGCAGCTTAACCGGTAGCGGAACCTACAATGAGCAGTTCTTC,CASSLTGSGTYNEQFF
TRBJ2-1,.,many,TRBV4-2,TGTGCCAGCAGCCAACCCGGGGAGCAGTTCTTC,CASSQPGEQFF
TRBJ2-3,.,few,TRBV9,TGTGCCAGCAGCGCCGACAGCAGGGGCACAGATACGCAGTATTTT,CASSADSRGTDTQYF
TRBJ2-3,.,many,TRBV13,TGTGCCAGCATAGGCAGTAAGGACACAGATACGCAGTATTTT,CASIGSKDTDTQYF
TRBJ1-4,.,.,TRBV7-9,TGTGCCAGCAGCCTCGGTCTCCAAGGGGATGAAAAACTGTTTTTT,CASSLGLQGDEKLFF
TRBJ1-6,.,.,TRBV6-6,TGTGCCAGCAACAGGGTCTATAATTCACCCCTCCACTTT,CASNRVYNSPLHF
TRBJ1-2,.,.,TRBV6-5,TGTGCCAGCAGCACCCCCCTGACGGGCTACACCTTC,CASSTPLTGYTF
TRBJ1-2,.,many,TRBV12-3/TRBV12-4,TGTGCCAGCAGTTTATCGGGGCTCTTTGGCTACACCTTC,CASSLSGLFGYTF
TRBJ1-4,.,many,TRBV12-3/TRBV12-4,TGTGCCAGCAGTACCCGACTAGAAAAACTGTTTTTT,CASSTRLEKLFF
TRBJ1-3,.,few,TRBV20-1,TGCAGTGCTTTAGACGGATCTGGGAACACCATATATTTT,CSALDGSGNTIYF
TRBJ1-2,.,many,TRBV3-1,TGTGCCAGCAGCCAAGATTTGGGATCTAACTATGGCTACACCTTC,CASSQDLGSNYGYTF
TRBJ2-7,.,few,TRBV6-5,TGTGCCAGCAGTTACTCGTCAGCTTTCTCCTACGAGCAGTACTTC,CASSYSSAFSYEQYF
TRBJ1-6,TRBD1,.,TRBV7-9,TGTGCCAGCAGCTTAGCGCTAGGACAGGGTAATCTTTCACCCCTCCACTTT,CASSLALGQGNLSPLHF
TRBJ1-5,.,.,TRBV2,TGTGCCAGCAGTGAATTGGGAACCCTCAGCAATCAGCCCCAGCATTTT,CASSELGTLSNQPQHF
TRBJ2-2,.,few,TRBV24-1,TGTGCCACCAGTGACACTGACACCGGGGAGCTGTTTTTT,CATSDTDTGELFF
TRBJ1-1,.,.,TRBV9,TGTGCCAGCAGCGTAGGCCTTCGAGGGACTGGTGGGAGCGCTGAAGCTTTCTTT,CASSVGLRGTGGSAEAFF
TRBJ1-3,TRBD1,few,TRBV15,TGTGCCACCAGCAGGCGTACAGGGGGCGAAGACACCATATATTTT,CATSRRTGGEDTIYF
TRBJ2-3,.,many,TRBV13,TGTGCCAGCAGCTTAGGCCACACAGATACGCAGTATTTT,CASSLGHTDTQYF
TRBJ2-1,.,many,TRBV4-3,TGCGCCAGCAGCCGACAGGTTCTGGATTACAATGAGCAGTTCTTC,CASSRQVLDYNEQFF
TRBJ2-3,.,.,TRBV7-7,TGTGCCAGCAGCCCGGGAGCTGGGGCAGATACGCAGTATTTT,CASSPGAGADTQYF
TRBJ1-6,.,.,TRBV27,TGTGCCAGCAGTTTGACAAATAATTCACCCCTCCACTTT,CASSLTNNSPLHF
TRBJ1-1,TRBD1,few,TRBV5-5,TGTGCCAGCAGCTCCGACAGGGCGGAAACTGAAGCTTTCTTT,CASSSDRAETEAFF
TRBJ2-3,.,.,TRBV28,TGTGCCGGCAGTAGGGGGGATACGCAGTATTTT,CAGSRGDTQYF
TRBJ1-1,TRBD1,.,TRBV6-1,TGTGCCAGCAGTCGGGGGACAGGGGCATCTGAAGCTTTCTTT,CASSRGTGASEAFF
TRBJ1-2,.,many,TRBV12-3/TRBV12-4,TGTGCCAGCAGTCAAGCGGAGCCCAACTATGGCTACACCTTC,CASSQAEPNYGYTF
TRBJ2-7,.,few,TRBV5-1,TGCGCCAGCAGTCGTGGAGACTTCACCTACGAGCAGTACTTC,CASSRGDFTYEQYF
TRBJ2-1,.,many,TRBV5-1,TGCGCCAGCAGCTTGGAGAGTTTTGGGCAGGGGATTTTCAATGAGCAGTTCTTC,CASSLESFGQGIFNEQFF
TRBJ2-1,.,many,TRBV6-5,TGTGCCAGCAGTTTGCCCGGGACCACTCACGTCAATGAGCAGTTCTTC,CASSLPGTTHVNEQFF
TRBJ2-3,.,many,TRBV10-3,TGTGCCATCAGTGAGTCGCGGGGACTGGCCACAGATACGCAGTATTTT,CAISESRGLATDTQYF